This TCR beta chain emerged from a study of blood T cell repertoires in COVID-19. Study details: PBMCs, B-cell-depleted T cells, or T cells were the source of the cDNA or gDNA that made up the material.

In the original processing: Amplification with reference gene primers provided the estimates of nucleated cell counts. The data were produced by immunoSEQ multiplex PCR, yet TCRdb's version contains in-frame clones alone and is incomplete. V and J calls and clone size follow that table, whereas D and trimming were derived from the DNA. The repertoire holds fewer than 450,000 clones, with roughly nine tenths as singletons. This clone has only one observation. The CDR3 has 14 residues. CDR1 and CDR2 (germline): SGDLS, YYNGEE. V was shortened by 0 bases and J by 4 bases, with 9 bases between the two germline ends. Cohort allocation depended upon clinical history that participants reported.

The TCR comes from a woman in her twenties or thirties who had recovered from COVID-19. Sequencing input: PBMCs or T cells enriched from blood (not recorded which). This chain joins TRBV9 and TRBJ2-3; no clear D. The CDR3, as DNA: TGTGCCAGCAGCGTAGCAGTTCGGGCAGATACGCAGTATTTT. This codes for CASSVAVRADTQYF.